This T cell receptor beta chain was captured in a study of blood T cell repertoires in COVID-19. Whole-study context: The cDNA or gDNA used as material had been derived from T cells, B-cell-depleted T cells, or PBMCs.

Germline CDR1 reads SGHDN; CDR2 reads FVKESK. V lost 0 bases and J lost 4, with 13 bases in between. The CDR3 sequence is 16 residues long. This clone occurred once. Original handling: Estimated nucleated cell counts came from reference gene primer amplification. The table came from immunoSEQ multiplex PCR; TCRdb's copy has only in-frame clones and leaves some out. Clone size and the V and J calls come from that table; the DNA yielded D and trimming. The repertoire holds over 130,000 clones, with roughly four fifths as singletons. This chain connects TRBV14 to TRBJ1-5; weak D call: TRBD1 (5 bases). The sample comprised PBMCs or T cells enriched from blood (not recorded which). The receptor's source is a woman aged 18-30 years who had been exposed to COVID-19. CDR3 nucleotide sequence: TGTGCCAGCAGCCAAGATTCGCTAGGGACTAATCAGCCCCAGCATTTT. It codes for CASSQDSLGTNQPQHF.